This T cell receptor beta chain derives from a study of OX40 agonist ivuxolimab in advanced cancers. Whole-study findings and limits: Expanded clones tended on average to be more numerous among CD8+ T cells than CD4+.

Sequencing was performed with immunoSEQ multiplex PCR; in TCRdb, only in-frame clones are kept and a portion is missing. Here the sample spans approximately 50,000 clones, roughly 83% being singletons. In this sample, this clone turned up once. Its antigen is not identified. Trimming removed 8 bases from V and 15 bases from J, with 20 bases in between. CDR1 and CDR2 from the germline V gene are LNHDA and SQIVND (reference sequence). The CDR3 is 13 residues long. The sample here was CD4+ or CD8+ T cells sorted from blood, taken in a trial of the OX40 agonist ivuxolimab. This clonotype was obtained from an adult with an advanced solid tumor such as melanoma, head and neck, liver or kidney cancer. The V call is TRBV19, the J call TRBJ1-6; D is uncertain. In nucleotides, the CDR3 is TGTGCCAGTTCTGAAACACTCGACATGTTCCTCCACTTT. Amino acids: CASSETLDMFLHF.